These 2 T cell receptor beta chains were sequenced from one sample in a study of cytomegalovirus exposure and HLA in healthy donors (TCRdb year 2017). Receptors were amplified or captured by the immunoSEQ multiplex PCR assay. The table comes from immuneACCESS by way of TCRdb, which keeps in-frame sequences with V and J called. Part of the clones is missing from these tables; in studies checked, under half for an unresolved V gene and the rest for unknown reasons. This sample gives under 85,000 clones in total; 94% of them show up just once. The top ten hold over 2% of the sample. Sequenced input: PBMCs. The receptors come from a woman aged 18 to 35 in good health and CMV-seronegative.

Points on this clone: Germline and junction disagree at one end, which may indicate a read error. The V gene is TRBV14, the J gene TRBJ2-1; 13 positions agree with TRBD2. The CDR3 spans 16 residues. Germline-derived CDR1 and CDR2 are SGHDN and FVKESK. The CDR3 nucleotides are TGTGCCAGCAGCCAAGAAGGAAGGACTAGCGGGAGTGATCTGGTCTTC. Translating it yields CASSQEGRTSGSDLVF.

This clone was recorded only once. This sequence joins TRBV2 and TRBJ1-1; no clear D. Trimming took off 9 bases at V and 11 bases at J, with 16 bases between the two ends. The CDR3 spans 11 residues. Per the germline V gene, CDR1 is SNHLY and CDR2 is FYNNEI. CDR3 DNA: TGTGCCAGTGTGATCGAAACGGAGGCTTTCTTT. Residues: CASVIETEAFF.